These 16 T cell receptor beta chains were sequenced from one sample in a study of cytomegalovirus exposure and HLA in healthy donors. PCR was performed using 60 Vbeta and 13 Jbeta primers. Assay: immunoSEQ multiplex PCR; the TCRdb copy retains only in-frame clones and omits some. The data hold approximately 110,000 clones, with around three quarters observed a single time. The sample consisted of PBMCs. These receptors all come from a man aged 30 to 39 in good health and CMV-seropositive.

The V gene is TRBV18, the J gene TRBJ1-1, with 7 bases aligning to TRBD1. This CDR3 comprises 11 residues. CDR1 KGHSH and CDR2 LQKENI come from the germline V gene. The trim removed 3 bases at V and 10 bases at J, leaving 2 bases unmatched. The CDR3 bases are TGTGCCAGCTCACCGGACAGGTTAGCTTTCTTT. This codes for CASSPDRLAFF.

V gene TRBV28 combines with J gene TRBJ1-1; TRBD1 matches 8 bases. Germline lookup yields CDR1 MDHEN and CDR2 SYDVKM. With V trimmed by 6 bases and J by 7 bases, 10 bases remained unmatched. The CDR3 spans 14 residues. The DNA for the CDR3 is TGTGCCAGCAGGAAGGGGCAGGGGGCAAGTGAAGCTTTCTTT. Its translation: CASRKGQGASEAFF.

The chain is built from TRBV29-1 and TRBJ1-3, with D perhaps matching TRBD1 (6 bases). CDR1 is SQVTM, CDR2 ANQGSEA, per germline. Trimming cost V 5 bases and J 0 bases, with 8 bases left between them. This CDR3 contains 13 residues. The CDR3 DNA follows: TGCAGCGTTCGGGACAACTCTGGAAACACCATATATTTT. It is translated as CSVRDNSGNTIYF.

This chain links TRBV7-9 with TRBJ2-7; 9 nucleotides align to TRBD1. The V and J ends lost 3 bases and 6 bases, in that order; junction bases with no gene match: 6. CDR3 length equals 14 residues. The V gene's germline CDR1 is SEHNR and CDR2 FQNEAQ (reference sequence). In nucleotides, the CDR3 is TGTGCCAGCAGCTTTGGGACAGGGAGCCGCGAGCAGTACTTC. Residues: CASSFGTGSREQYF. The full variable domain, completed using reference TRBV7-9 and TRBJ2-7, is DTGVSQNPRHKITKRGQNVTFRCDPISEHNRLYWYRQTLGQGPEFLTYFQNEAQLEKSRLLSDRFSAERPKGSFSTLEIQRTEQGDSAMYLCASSFGTGSREQYFGPGTRLTVT.

Details on this clone: One end of the junction does not line up with germline, which may come from a read error. This chain links TRBV15 with TRBJ1-2, with D perhaps matching TRBD1 (6 bases). Germline CDR1 reads LNHNV; CDR2 reads YYDKDF (reference sequence). The CDR3 runs to 15 residues. CDR3 nucleotide sequence: TGTGCCACCAGCAGAGATTCGGGGGGGCACTATGGCTACCCCTTC. As protein: CATSRDSGGHYGYPF.

CDR3 coding DNA: TGCGCCAGCAGCTTGGTAGCGGGGGGTAGCACAGATACGCAGTATTTT. It encodes CASSLVAGGSTDTQYF. The chain joins TRBV5-1 to TRBJ2-3, with 10 bases identical to TRBD2. The length of the CDR3 is 16 residues. After removal of 0 bases from V and 0 bases from J, the junction contained 1 base not matched to a gene. Germline assignment: CDR1 SGHRS and CDR2 YFSETQ.

The sample holds one count of this clone. This chain connects TRBV19 to TRBJ2-7; D gene uncertain. This CDR3 is built from 14 residues. CDR1 LNHDA and CDR2 SQIVND come from the germline V gene (reference sequence). V lost 5 bases and J lost 3, with 14 bases in between. As DNA, the CDR3 is TGTGCCAGTAGTCTCCACACGCAGGACTACGAGCAGTACTTC. It specifies CASSLHTQDYEQYF.

V gene TRBV5-6 combines with J gene TRBJ1-2; D remains ambiguous. There are 13 residues in the CDR3. The germline V gene encodes CDR1 SGHDT and CDR2 YYEEEE. V shed 4 bases and J shed 8 bases, with 15 bases lying between them. As DNA, the CDR3 is TGTGCCAGCAGCCCCGGTAGAGGTGGGGGCTACACCTTC. This gives the protein CASSPGRGGGYTF. Drawing the rest from reference TRBV5-6 and TRBJ1-2, the complete variable domain is DAGVTQSPTHLIKTRGQQVTLRCSPKSGHDTVSWYQQALGQGPQFIFQYYEEEERQRGNFPDRFSGHQFPNYSSELNVNALLLGDSALYLCASSPGRGGGYTFGSGTRLTVV.

This clone occurred once. The V call is TRBV6-1, the J call TRBJ2-3, with 9 nucleotides matching TRBD1. Looked up from germline, CDR1 is MNHNS and CDR2 is SASEGT. The CDR3 is made up of 15 amino acids. Losses at the gene ends were 1 base for V and 4 bases for J; bases not matched to a gene: 3. CDR3 amino acids: CASSEGQGVSDTQYF. Written as DNA, the CDR3 is TGTGCCAGCAGTGAAGGACAGGGGGTTTCAGATACGCAGTATTTT.

The V gene is TRBV19, the J gene TRBJ1-1, with a tentative D call TRBD1 (6 bases). The length of the CDR3 is 13 residues. V lost 3 bases to trimming and J lost 5 bases, with 10 bases between them. From germline, CDR1 is LNHDA and CDR2 SQIVND (reference sequence). The CDR3 DNA is TGTGCCAGTAGTATCAGCAGGGGAACTGAAGCTTTCTTT. Residues: CASSISRGTEAFF. The full variable domain, completed using reference TRBV19 and TRBJ1-1, is DGGITQSPKYLFRKEGQNVTLSCEQNLNHDAMYWYRQDPGQGLRLIYYSQIVNDFQKGDIAEGYSVSREKKESFPLTVTSAQKNPTAFYLCASSISRGTEAFFGQGTRLTVV.

The chain uses TRBV20-1 and TRBJ2-5; 7 nucleotides agree with TRBD2. The CDR3 is 11 amino acids. After removal of 4 bases from V and 13 bases from J, the junction contained 9 bases not matched to a gene. The germline gives CDR1 DFQATT, CDR2 SNEGSKA (reference sequence). The CDR3 DNA is TGCAGTGCTACTGGTAGGGGCGGGGGGTACTTC. It is translated as CSATGRGGGYF.

This clone turned up a few times. V is TRBV13 and J is TRBJ1-3; D remains unclear. With 1 base removed from V and 4 bases from J, the gap between germline ends came to 5 bases. The CDR3 is 13 residues long. Germline CDR1 is PRHDT and CDR2 is FYEKMQ (reference sequence). CDR3 in DNA: TGTGCCAGCAGCTTAGAGCCAGGAAACACCATATATTTT. Translation: CASSLEPGNTIYF.

The chain carries TRBV7-2 and TRBJ2-7, with D possibly TRBD2 on 6 matching bases. The germline V gene has CDR1 SGHTA and CDR2 FQGNSA. This CDR3 is built from 11 residues. V was pared by 3 bases and J by 9 bases, with 9 bases between. CDR3 nucleotide sequence: TGTGCCAGCAGCTTTAGCGGAGGGCAGTACTTC. This codes for CASSFSGGQYF.

This clone was observed a single time. V and J are TRBV10-3 and TRBJ2-7; no firm D call. Trimming shortened V by 4 bases and J by 0 bases, and 16 bases separated the two germline ends. The CDR3 runs to 16 residues. Germline CDR1 and CDR2: ENHRY and SYGVKD. DNA for the CDR3: TGTGCCATCAGTGCCCAGCGTAGTCATCTCTCCTACGAGCAGTACTTC. This encodes CAISAQRSHLSYEQYF.

CDR3 nucleotide sequence: TGCGCCAGCCGATATAAACAGGGAACCGAAGCTTTCTTT. Translated: CASRYKQGTEAFF. The gene calls are TRBV4-1 and TRBJ1-1, with D possibly TRBD1 on 6 matching bases. V shed 8 bases and J shed 8 bases, with 18 bases lying between them. Germline-derived CDR1 and CDR2 are MGHRA and YSYEKL. The CDR3 runs to 13 residues.

This clone was recorded once. V is TRBV15 and J is TRBJ2-3, with 10 bases aligning to TRBD1. V lost 3 bases and J lost 4; bases outside the gene matches: 4. CDR1 is LNHNV and CDR2 is YYDKDF in the germline V gene (reference sequence). The CDR3 has 15 amino acids. The CDR3 DNA is TGTGCCACCAGCAGTGACAGGGGGCTCGCAGATACGCAGTATTTT. Its translation is CATSSDRGLADTQYF.